The source of this TCR beta chain is a study of T cell responses to AZD1222 COVID-19 vaccine. The CDR3 covers 15 residues. Germline V gives CDR1 MNHEY, CDR2 SVGEGT. Trimming took off 0 bases at V and 6 bases at J, with 14 bases between the two ends. The method was immunoSEQ multiplex PCR; TCRdb's version includes in-frame clones alone and lacks a portion of them. The repertoire includes 95,000 to 150,000 clones, 89% of them detected once, and 4.4% sits in the top ten. Study-wide findings and caveats: Only five or six people who got AZD1222 tested seropositive at baseline. A mostly white British donor set with more females was recruited, and clonal diversity was possibly underestimated. CD4 TCRs covered the whole spike, strongest at regions 160-218 and 743-854. Vaccination with two AZD1222 doses was followed by a rise in Spike-specific TCR breadth and depth.

Comments on this clone: Antigen unknown.

The J gene is TRBJ1-1, the V gene TRBV6-2 or TRBV6-3, with a possible D match to TRBD1 (6 bases). The receptor comes from an adult in good health. Source: peripheral blood, taken on day 0 of AZD1222 vaccination. The CDR3: CASSYSTLGGPEAFF. CDR3 coding DNA: TGTGCCAGCAGTTACTCGACCCTCGGGGGGCCTGAAGCTTTCTTT.